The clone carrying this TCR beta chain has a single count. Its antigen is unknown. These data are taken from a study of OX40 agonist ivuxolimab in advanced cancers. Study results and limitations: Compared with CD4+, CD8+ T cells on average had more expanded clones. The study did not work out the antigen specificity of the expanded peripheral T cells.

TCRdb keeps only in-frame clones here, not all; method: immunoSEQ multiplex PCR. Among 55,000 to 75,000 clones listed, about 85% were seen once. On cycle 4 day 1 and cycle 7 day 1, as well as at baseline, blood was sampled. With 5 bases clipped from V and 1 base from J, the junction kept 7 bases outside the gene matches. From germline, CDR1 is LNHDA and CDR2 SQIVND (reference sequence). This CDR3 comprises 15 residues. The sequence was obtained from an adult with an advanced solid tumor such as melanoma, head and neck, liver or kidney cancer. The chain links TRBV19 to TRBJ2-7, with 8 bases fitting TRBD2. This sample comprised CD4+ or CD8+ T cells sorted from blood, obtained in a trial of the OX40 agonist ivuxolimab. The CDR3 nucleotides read TGTGCCAGTAGTTCGGGGGGGTACGGGTCCTACGAGCAGTACTTC. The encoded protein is CASSSGGYGSYEQYF.